This T cell receptor beta chain is from a study of beta chain features in type 1 diabetes. Study findings and constraints: There was a moderate but significant shortening of TCRB CDR3s in all four CD4+ subsets of Type 1 diabetes patients. Shorter templates may be favored by PCR, equally so in patients and controls.

The V gene's germline CDR1 is SQVTM and CDR2 ANQGSEA. The CDR3 spans 13 residues. V lost 2 bases to trimming and J lost 5 bases, with 12 bases between them. Of note for this clone: Its antigen is undetermined.

Isolated RNA was reverse transcribed in full, so expressed TCRB transcripts were sequenced. About 3.7 million reads per sample were averaged for naive, central memory and regulatory samples. The protocol was immunoSEQ multiplex PCR, while the TCRdb copy is restricted to in-frame clones and leaves out a portion. The sample has 150,000 to 200,000 clones, over 55% seen once; the top ten hold about 0.089%. The specimen sequenced was naive CD4+ T cells from blood. The sequence was collected from a man younger than 45 with type 1 diabetes. This chain links TRBV29-1 with TRBJ2-5; D is unresolved. CDR3 DNA sequence: TGCAGCGTTGAAACCACAATTTTGGAGACCCAGTACTTC. Its protein product is CSVETTILETQYF.